These 10 T cell receptor beta chains were sequenced from one sample in a study of T cell responses to AZD1222 COVID-19 vaccine. The assay was immunoSEQ multiplex PCR, and TCRdb's table has in-frame clones only and misses some. Of some 140,000 clones in the sample, roughly 91% are singletons; the top ten hold 6.5% to 8.5%. The sample in question was peripheral blood, obtained 28 days after the second AZD1222 dose. These receptors came from an adult who received the AZD1222 COVID-19 vaccine.

This clone turned up a few times. The CDR3: CASSPKQGNTEAFF. CDR3 bases: TGTGCCAGCAGTCCCAAACAGGGGAACACTGAAGCTTTCTTT. This rearrangement joins TRBV27 to TRBJ1-1, with a weak D call TRBD1 (6 bases). V shed 5 bases and J shed 1 base, with 11 bases lying between them. In germline, CDR1 is MNHEY, CDR2 SMNVEV (reference sequence). The CDR3 has 14 amino acids.

This clone turned up a few times. The J gene is TRBJ1-3, the V gene TRBV28; TRBD1 is a possible D gene (5 bases). The V end lost 2 bases, the J end lost 5 bases, and 16 bases lay between the germline ends. The germline V gene has CDR1 MDHEN and CDR2 SYDVKM. The CDR3 totals 16 residues. Written as DNA, the CDR3 is TGTGCCAGCAGTTTACCCGTAACAGGTCGGAGAAACACCATATATTTT. Protein sequence: CASSLPVTGRRNTIYF.

The chain has TRBV2 and TRBJ1-2, with TRBD1 matching 9 bases. The CDR3 consists of 14 residues. Trimming took 4 bases from V and 2 from J; bases not matched to a gene: 2. CDR1 SNHLY and CDR2 FYNNEI come from the germline V gene. CDR3 region: CASSGTGGNYGYTF. The CDR3, as DNA: TGTGCCAGCAGTGGAACAGGGGGCAACTATGGCTACACCTTC.

This clone was counted once. The gene calls are TRBV6-1 and TRBJ1-5, with a tentative D call TRBD1 (6 bases). Germline CDR1 and CDR2: MNHNS and SASEGT. V lost 1 base and J 7 bases, leaving 14 bases between the germline ends. The CDR3 is made up of 15 amino acids. The CDR3 reads CASSEVRGAGQPQHF. Written as DNA, the CDR3 is TGTGCCAGCAGTGAAGTCCGGGGGGCGGGCCAGCCCCAGCATTTT.

The CDR3, as DNA: TGTGCCAGCAGCCGGAGCACTAGCGGGCGAATAAGCACAGATACGCAGTATTTT. Protein product: CASSRSTSGRISTDTQYF. The chain recombines TRBV7-8 with TRBJ2-3; 9 nucleotides agree with TRBD2. Germline lookup yields CDR1 SGHVS and CDR2 FQNEAQ. The CDR3 covers 18 residues. The J segment lost 0 bases and the V segment lost 5 bases, leaving 12 bases of the junction unmatched.

V and J are TRBV5-1 and TRBJ1-1; perhaps TRBD1 as D (6 bases). CDR1 and CDR2 from the germline V gene are SGHRS and YFSETQ. The CDR3 is 15 amino acids. Trimming left V 5 bases short and J 3 bases short, with 17 bases between. CDR3 in amino acids: CASRASWGQDTEAFF. The CDR3, as DNA: TGCGCCAGCAGAGCGTCCTGGGGGCAGGACACTGAAGCTTTCTTT.

The CDR3 region is CASSDNRNTEAFF. The CDR3, as DNA: TGTGCCAGCAGTGATAATAGGAACACTGAAGCTTTCTTT. The V gene is TRBV6-4, the J gene TRBJ1-1; D gene uncertain. V was clipped by 3 bases and J by 1 base, with 6 bases between them. This CDR3 has 13 amino acids. From germline, CDR1 is MRHNA and CDR2 SNTAGT.

A single count supports this clone. The chain uses TRBV5-1 and TRBJ2-7; no definite D call. The CDR3 has 14 residues. V was trimmed by 3 bases and J by 7 bases, leaving 17 bases between them. Germline CDR1 and CDR2: SGHRS and YFSETQ. The CDR3 region is CASSWNPGGVEQYF. As DNA, the CDR3 is TGCGCCAGCAGCTGGAATCCCGGCGGTGTTGAGCAGTACTTC.

The gene calls are TRBV4-2 and TRBJ1-2, with TRBD1 matching 7 bases. The CDR3 extends over 16 amino acids. Germline V gives CDR1 LGHNA, CDR2 YNFKEQ. Trimming took 0 bases from V and 1 from J; bases not matched to a gene: 5. This chain's CDR3 is CASSQDRDRINYGYTF. DNA for the CDR3: TGTGCCAGCAGCCAAGATAGGGACAGAATTAACTATGGCTACACCTTC.

The rearrangement uses TRBV4-2 and TRBJ2-5; TRBD2 agrees at 8 bases. The CDR3 has 15 residues. J gave up 6 bases and V 0 bases, and 6 bases lay outside the gene matches. Germline V gene sequence: CDR1 LGHNA, CDR2 YNFKEQ. The DNA of the CDR3 is TGTGCCAGCAGCCAAGATTACGGGGGGGTAAAGACCCAGTACTTC. It encodes CASSQDYGGVKTQYF.